These T cell receptor beta chains were read from a single sample in a study of blood T cell repertoires in COVID-19. Using immunoSEQ multiplex PCR, the repertoire was profiled, and TCRdb retains in-frame clones only, with some absent. The sample holds under 80,000 clones, 83% seen once. Sequences were obtained from peripheral blood. The receptor set was obtained from a woman in her fifties or sixties with acute or convalescent COVID-19. Both conserved end residues are part of each CDR3. The order of the fields is D gene, V gene, J gene, CDR3 DNA, CDR3 protein. A D gene is named only where the DNA matches it firmly.

d_gene: .
v_gene: TRBV18
j_gene: TRBJ1-1
CDR3nt: TGTGCCAGCGTAACGCAAGGGATAGGCGGGCTTGAAGCTTTCTTT
CDR3aa: CASVTQGIGGLEAFF

d_gene: .
v_gene: TRBV7-9
j_gene: TRBJ2-1
CDR3nt: TGTGCCAGCAGCCGCACTTACAATGAGCAGTTCTTC
CDR3aa: CASSRTYNEQFF

d_gene: TRBD2
v_gene: TRBV6-2/TRBV6-3
j_gene: TRBJ2-5
CDR3nt: TGTGCCAGCAGTTTCCCGGGACTAGCGGGGTCGGAGACCCAGTACTTC
CDR3aa: CASSFPGLAGSETQYF

d_gene: TRBD2
v_gene: TRBV9
j_gene: TRBJ2-2
CDR3nt: TGTGCCAGCAGCCCAAGGGCGGCTAGCGGGGGAGCGAACACCGGGGAGCTGTTTTTT
CDR3aa: CASSPRAASGGANTGELFF

d_gene: TRBD1
v_gene: TRBV5-1
j_gene: TRBJ2-3
CDR3nt: TGCGCCAGCAGCTCTGGACAGGGGGGCCCAGATACGCAGTATTTT
CDR3aa: CASSSGQGGPDTQYF

d_gene: TRBD1
v_gene: TRBV5-1
j_gene: TRBJ1-5
CDR3nt: TGCGCCAGCAGCTTGAATCCAGGGGGCGTTCAGCCCCAGCATTTT
CDR3aa: CASSLNPGGVQPQHF

d_gene: .
v_gene: TRBV5-6
j_gene: TRBJ2-5
CDR3nt: TGTGCCAGCAGCTTGAGGGGAGGGGGGTACCAAGAGACCCAGTACTTC
CDR3aa: CASSLRGGGYQETQYF

d_gene: .
v_gene: TRBV2
j_gene: TRBJ1-1
CDR3nt: TGTGCCAGCAGTGAAGGCGGATTCACTGAAGCTTTCTTT
CDR3aa: CASSEGGFTEAFF

d_gene: TRBD1
v_gene: TRBV4-1
j_gene: TRBJ1-2
CDR3nt: TGCGCCAGCAGCCCGTATGAGGGGGCCCCTAACTATGGCTACACCTTC
CDR3aa: CASSPYEGAPNYGYTF

d_gene: .
v_gene: TRBV18
j_gene: TRBJ2-5
CDR3nt: TGTGCCAGCTCACGCGAAGTTGGGGACTCGCAAGAGACCCAGTACTTC
CDR3aa: CASSREVGDSQETQYF

d_gene: .
v_gene: TRBV2
j_gene: TRBJ2-7
CDR3nt: TGTGCCAGCAGCTCCCCACAGAGAACCTACGAGCAGTACTTC
CDR3aa: CASSSPQRTYEQYF